This T cell receptor beta chain is drawn from a study of cytomegalovirus exposure and HLA in healthy donors. PCR primers comprised 60 Vbeta and 13 Jbeta primers. TCRdb's table, derived via immunoSEQ multiplex PCR, lists solely in-frame clones and lacks some. This sample yields 150,000 to 200,000 clones, of which 65% to 85% are seen a single time; 4.5% to 7.5% belongs to the top ten. CDR1 is LNHNV and CDR2 is YYDKDF in the germline V gene (reference sequence). Trimming took 1 base from V and 7 from J; bases not matched to a gene: 6. CDR3 length: 16 residues. Sequenced material: PBMCs. This clonotype was obtained from a woman under 40 in good health and CMV-seropositive. The chain recombines TRBV15 with TRBJ2-2; 10 bases fit TRBD1. The CDR3 reads CATSRGGQGVDGELFF. CDR3 DNA: TGTGCCACCAGCAGAGGAGGACAGGGGGTCGACGGGGAGCTGTTTTTT.